This T cell receptor beta chain was recorded in a study of immune evolution from preneoplasia to lung adenocarcinoma. As for the study in general: HLA loss of heterozygosity: around 6.5% AIS, roughly 15% MIA, about 31% ADC, none AAH. Study-level results: Highest clonality occurred in KRAS-mutant, not EGFR-mutant or double wild-type, nodules. Normal lung had highest clonality; later lesions appeared denser, more diverse.

A remark on this clone: Its antigen remains unknown.

Trimming took off 2 bases at V and 8 bases at J, with 15 bases between the two ends. Germline CDR1 and CDR2: MNHNY and SVGAGI (reference sequence). The CDR3 is made up of 14 amino acids. Premalignant or tumor cells were enriched by macro-dissection after pathologic assessment. Assay used: immunoSEQ multiplex PCR; TCRdb lists only in-frame clones, some missing. The sample includes 15,000 to 20,000 clones, 86% of them seen just once. The chain has TRBV6-6 and TRBJ1-2; D perhaps matches TRBD1 (5 bases). Sequences were obtained from FFPE invasive lung adenocarcinoma tissue. The receptor was derived from a person between 65 and 80 years old with invasive lung adenocarcinoma. CDR3 in DNA: TGTGCCAGCAGTTACACGGCGTGGGGCGGGGGCTACACCTTC. Its translation is CASSYTAWGGGYTF.